This entry concerns a single T cell receptor beta chain. Its antigen is unidentified. CDR1 and CDR2 (germline): LGHNA, YNFKEQ. Trimming cost V 0 bases and J 7 bases, with 9 bases left between them. The CDR3 covers 14 residues. This specimen comes from a study of cytomegalovirus exposure and HLA in healthy donors. Overall study results and limits: TCR beta chains numbering more than 150 were designated cytomegalovirus-associated. Reportedly, diagnosis of cytomegalovirus status by the classifier showed high specificity and sensitivity.

Samples came from healthy bone marrow donors. At sampling all donors were nominally healthy, likely with unrecorded immune exposures. Use of 60 Vbeta and 13 Jbeta primers characterized the PCR. Profiled with immunoSEQ multiplex PCR; TCRdb holds only in-frame clones, not every one. In the table there are approximately 150,000 clones, about four fifths of which are singletons. The receptor was derived from a man between 50 and 59 years old in good health and CMV-seropositive. V gene TRBV4-2 combines with J gene TRBJ1-4, with D maybe TRBD1 (5 bases). The sequenced sample consisted of PBMCs. The CDR3 DNA is TGTGCCAGCAGCCAAGATCGTGGGGCTGAAAAACTGTTTTTT. Translating it yields CASSQDRGAEKLFF.